This TCR beta chain derives from a study of blood T cells in healthy people across ages. Trimming took 3 bases from V and 3 from J; bases not matched to a gene: 5. The V gene's germline CDR1 is LGHNA and CDR2 YNFKEQ. There are 15 residues in the CDR3. Donor samples were obtained from healthy Caucasian individuals from Russia, aged about 6 to 95. Total RNA was isolated from each sample in quantities of at least 5.5 micrograms. This clonotype has a handful of counts. What it binds is not known. Whole-study findings and limits: Roughly linearly, TCR beta diversity per million T cells fell as age increased. Higher diversity, along with more naive CD4+ cells, distinguished long-lived donors from aged donors.

Alongside a J-beta primer mix, a sample-barcoded 5' primer served in a second PCR lasting roughly 7 to 12 cycles. TCRdb reanalysed the 5' RACE reads using MiXCR and keeps one entry per CDR3 protein. Altogether about 570,000 distinct CDR3 sequences are present, 25% to 30% being singletons, with the ten largest covering approximately 17%. This TCR derives from a woman in her seventies in good health. Sample: blood. The chain links TRBV4-2 to TRBJ2-5, with 9 positions matching TRBD2. The CDR3 bases are TGTGCCAGCAGCCATCGTAGCGGGGGCGAAGAGACCCAGTACTTC. Translating gives CASSHRSGGEETQYF.